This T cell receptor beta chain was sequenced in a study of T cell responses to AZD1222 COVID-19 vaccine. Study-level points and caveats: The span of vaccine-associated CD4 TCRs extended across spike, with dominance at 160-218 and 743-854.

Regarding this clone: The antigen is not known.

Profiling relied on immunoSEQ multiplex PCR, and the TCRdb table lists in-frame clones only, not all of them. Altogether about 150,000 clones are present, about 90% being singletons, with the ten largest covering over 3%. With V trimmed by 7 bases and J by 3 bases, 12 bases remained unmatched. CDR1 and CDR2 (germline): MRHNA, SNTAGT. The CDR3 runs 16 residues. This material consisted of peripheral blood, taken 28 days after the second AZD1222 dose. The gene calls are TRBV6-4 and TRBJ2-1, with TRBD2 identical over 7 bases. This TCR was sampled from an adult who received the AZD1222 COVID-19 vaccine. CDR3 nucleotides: TGTGCCAGCATATCTAGAGCGGGATTCGGCTACAATGAGCAGTTCTTC. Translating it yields CASISRAGFGYNEQFF.